This entry lists 5 T cell receptor beta chains sequenced from one sample in a study of Graves' ophthalmopathy and Graves' hyperthyroidism. Beta-chain TCR CDR3 regions were amplified from RNA transcripts. HTBI primers were employed in first-round RT-PCR, then a second-round multiplex PCR followed. From the multiplex PCR reads, TCRdb called clonotypes with MiXCR, one entry per CDR3 protein. The repertoire holds about 210,000 distinct CDR3 sequences, with 25% to 35% as singletons. Specimen: peripheral blood. These receptors came from a man over 45 with Graves' ophthalmopathy.

CDR3: CASSVYRDNRYEQYF. CDR3 bases: TGTGCCAGCAGTGTCTACCGGGACAACCGCTACGAGCAGTACTTC. This chain uses TRBV6-2 or TRBV6-3 with TRBJ2-7; a weak D match, TRBD1 (6 bases). There are 15 residues in the CDR3. Between the trimmed V and J ends, which lost 5 bases and 3 bases, there was a span of 17 bases. The germline V gene has CDR1 MNHEY and CDR2 SVGEGT.

Points on this clonotype: At one end, the junction sequence differs from germline, possibly due to a read error. The rearrangement links TRBV6-5 to TRBJ2-6; maybe TRBD1 (5 bases). Germline CDR1 is MNHEY and CDR2 is SVGAGI. This CDR3 spans 16 amino acids. The CDR3 here is CASRYMGRSGANVLTF. The CDR3 DNA sequence: TGTGCCAGCAGGTACATGGGGCGATCTGGGGCCAACGTCCTGACTTTT.

This clonotype was found once. The J gene is TRBJ1-5, the V gene TRBV27; 10 bases line up with TRBD1. Trimming took 6 bases from V and 6 from J; bases not matched to a gene: 14. The length of the CDR3 is 17 residues. CDR1 MNHEY and CDR2 SMNVEV come from the germline V gene (reference sequence). The CDR3 coding sequence is TGTGCCAGCAGCCCCGGGACAGGGGATGTGGTGGCTCAGCCCCAGCATTTT. Its protein is CASSPGTGDVVAQPQHF.

There are many counts of this clonotype. This rearrangement joins TRBV20-1 to TRBJ1-1; no clear D. The CDR3 totals 12 residues. V shed 2 bases and J shed 1 base, with 5 bases lying between them. The germline gives CDR1 DFQATT, CDR2 SNEGSKA (reference sequence). In DNA form, the CDR3 reads TGCAGTGCTAGATTAGGGAACACTGAAGCTTTCTTT. Amino acids: CSARLGNTEAFF.

This clonotype was recorded many times. The chain carries TRBV12-3 or TRBV12-4 and TRBJ2-5; D tentatively reads TRBD1 or TRBD2 (5 bases each). The germline V and J ends were trimmed by 3 bases and 4 bases, with 12 bases remaining between them. The CDR3 consists of 14 residues. This CDR3 is CASSLHGTRETQYF. The CDR3 DNA follows: TGTGCCAGCAGTTTGCATGGGACCCGAGAGACCCAGTACTTC.